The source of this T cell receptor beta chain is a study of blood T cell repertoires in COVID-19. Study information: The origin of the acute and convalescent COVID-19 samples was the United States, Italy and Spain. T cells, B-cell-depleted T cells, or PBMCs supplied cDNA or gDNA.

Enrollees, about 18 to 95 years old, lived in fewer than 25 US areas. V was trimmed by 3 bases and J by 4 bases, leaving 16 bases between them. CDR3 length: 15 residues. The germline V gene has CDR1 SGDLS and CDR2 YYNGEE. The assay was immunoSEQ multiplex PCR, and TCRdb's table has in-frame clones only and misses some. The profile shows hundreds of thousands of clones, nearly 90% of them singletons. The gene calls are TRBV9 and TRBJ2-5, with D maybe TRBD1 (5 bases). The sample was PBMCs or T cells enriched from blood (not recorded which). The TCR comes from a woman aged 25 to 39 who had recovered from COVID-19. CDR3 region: CASSARSGPPETQYF. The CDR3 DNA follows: TGTGCCAGCAGCGCCCGGTCAGGGCCCCCAGAGACCCAGTACTTC.